The 30 T cell receptor beta chains below all came from one sample that was sequenced in a study of T cells after yellow fever vaccination. MiXCR, applied by TCRdb to the 5' RACE reads, yields one record per CDR3 protein. The data hold about 57,000 distinct CDR3 sequences, with 7.4% observed a single time. Material: CD8+ T cells sorted from PBMCs, obtained 15 days after the yellow fever booster vaccination. The source is a man aged 30 to 39 who received the YFV17D yellow fever vaccine.

This clonotype came up many times. Germline and junction disagree at one end, which may indicate a read error. The chain combines TRBV28 with TRBJ2-7; TRBD1 might be the D (5 bases). This CDR3 spans 18 amino acids. Germline V CDR1 and CDR2: MDHEN, SYDVKM. CDR3 residues: CASTLSTAAPRWDYEQYF. CDR3 coding DNA: TGTGCCAGCACTTTATCGACAGCTGCACCCCGATGGGATTACGAGCAGTACTTC.

This clonotype was seen repeatedly, ten times or more. The chain uses TRBV6-5 and TRBJ2-2; perhaps TRBD2 as D (6 bases). The V end was cut by 0 bases, the J end by 0 bases, with 8 bases between. Germline-derived CDR1 and CDR2 are MNHEY and SVGAGI. This CDR3 is 16 amino acids long. DNA for the CDR3: TGTGCCAGCAGTTACTCCTCTAGCGCGAACACCGGGGAGCTGTTTTTT. Translating it yields CASSYSSSANTGELFF.

Ten or more counts support this clonotype. V and J are TRBV6-2 or TRBV6-3 and TRBJ2-7; D call uncertain. The CDR3 runs to 11 residues. The ends were cut back, 7 bases at V and 0 bases at J, with 4 bases in the middle. Germline V gene data show CDR1 as MNHEY and CDR2 as SVGEGT. The CDR3 nucleotides are TGTGCCAGCACCAACTCCTACGAGCAGTACTTC. Residues: CASTNSYEQYF.

At least ten counts were recorded for this clonotype. The J gene is TRBJ1-2, the V gene TRBV6-2 or TRBV6-3; tentatively, D is TRBD1 (5 bases). V lost 5 bases and J 4 bases, leaving 17 bases between the germline ends. Germline values: CDR1 MNHEY, CDR2 SVGEGT. The CDR3 sequence is 15 residues long. The CDR3 loop is CASSSPQGPGYGYTF. The CDR3 bases are TGTGCCAGCAGTAGCCCTCAGGGTCCGGGCTATGGCTACACCTTC.

This clonotype was observed at least ten times. The chain carries TRBV7-9 and TRBJ2-2, with unresolved D. V gave up 0 bases and J gave up 6 bases, with 2 bases separating them. Germline CDR1 is SEHNR and CDR2 is FQNEAQ (reference sequence). This CDR3 is 12 amino acids long. The CDR3 loop reads CASSLAPGELFF. The CDR3 DNA reads as TGTGCCAGCAGCTTAGCTCCCGGGGAGCTGTTTTTT.

Worth noting for this clonotype: Its ends do not fully match the called genes, so a read error is possible. The J gene is TRBJ2-1, the V gene TRBV7-7, with D perhaps given as TRBD1 or TRBD2 (6 bases each). CDR3 length: 15 amino acids. The V gene's germline CDR1 is SSHAT and CDR2 FNYEAQ (reference sequence). The CDR3 protein is CASSLTGDTYNEQFF. In DNA, the CDR3 is TGTGCTAGCAGCTTGACGGGGGACACCTACAATGAGCAGTTCTTC.

Note on this clonotype: A clone one base away is much larger, so this may be a read error. The chain joins TRBV19 to TRBJ2-1; D possibly corresponds to TRBD2 (5 bases). Germline values: CDR1 LNHDA, CDR2 SQIVND (reference sequence). The CDR3 length is 15 residues. V gave up 5 bases and J gave up 5 bases, with 16 bases separating them. The CDR3 is CASSLRASPNNEQFF. CDR3 nucleotides: TGTGCCAGTAGTTTGCGGGCGTCTCCAAACAATGAGCAGTTCTTC.

This clonotype showed up many times. The chain couples TRBV20-1 to TRBJ2-1, with D tentatively TRBD2 (5 bases). Germline V gene lookup returns CDR1 DFQATT and CDR2 SNEGSKA (reference sequence). Between the trimmed V and J ends, which lost 2 bases and 6 bases, there was a span of 20 bases. There are 16 residues in the CDR3. CDR3 in DNA: TGCAGTGCTAGAAACCGCGCCGGGCTAGCCTCCAATGAGCAGTTCTTC. This codes for CSARNRAGLASNEQFF.

This clonotype has a count of ten or more. The chain combines TRBV12-3 or TRBV12-4 with TRBJ2-1; TRBD2 matches at 8 bases. V was pared by 10 bases and J by 8 bases, with 4 bases of the junction left unmatched. The CDR3 runs to 11 residues. This CDR3 is CATGLADEQFF. As DNA, the CDR3 is TGTGCCACCGGACTAGCTGATGAGCAGTTCTTC.

This clonotype was seen repeatedly, ten times or more. This sequence joins TRBV5-1 and TRBJ2-2; tentative D call: TRBD2 (6 bases). This CDR3 is built from 15 residues. Germline values: CDR1 SGHRS, CDR2 YFSETQ. Trimming stripped 8 bases from V and 1 base from J, with 15 bases between. CDR3 amino acids: CASRGGLENTGELFF. For the CDR3, the DNA is TGCGCCAGTCGTGGGGGACTCGAGAACACCGGGGAGCTGTTTTTT. The variable domain in full, with the rest retrieved from reference TRBV5-1 and TRBJ2-2, is KAGVTQTPRYLIKTRGQQVTLSCSPISGHRSVSWYQQTPGQGLQFLFEYFSETQRNKGNFPGRFSGRQFSNSRSEMNVSTLELGDSALYLCASRGGLENTGELFFGEGSRLTVL.

The chain has TRBV7-8 and TRBJ1-1; D might be TRBD1 (6 bases). Germline V lookup: CDR1 SGHVS, CDR2 FQNEAQ. Trimming removed 0 bases from V and 11 bases from J, with 10 bases in between. CDR3 size: 12 residues. CDR3 amino acids: CASSLATQGAFF. Here the CDR3 DNA reads TGTGCCAGCAGCTTAGCGACACAGGGTGCTTTCTTT.

This clonotype was seen repeatedly, ten times or more. One end of the junction varies from germline; a read error may be responsible. The chain links TRBV7-9 to TRBJ2-1; D is uncertain. CDR1 SEHNR and CDR2 FQNEAQ come from the germline V gene (reference sequence). The CDR3 is made up of 12 amino acids. The CDR3 loop is CASSLAYNEQFF. In DNA, the CDR3 is TGCGCCAGCAGCTTGGCCTACAATGAGCAGTTCTTC.

Many counts were recorded for this clonotype. V gene TRBV6-2 or TRBV6-3 combines with J gene TRBJ2-7; TRBD1 or TRBD2 may be the D gene (5 bases each). V was shortened by 7 bases and J by 3 bases, with 13 bases between the two germline ends. Germline lookup yields CDR1 MNHEY and CDR2 SVGEGT. This CDR3 is 13 amino acids long. The CDR3 loop reads CASIGGENYEQYF. DNA for the CDR3: TGTGCCAGCATTGGGGGAGAAAACTACGAGCAGTACTTC.

This clonotype was seen many times. The gene calls are TRBV7-9 and TRBJ2-1, with D possibly TRBD2 on 6 matching bases. Deletions cut 4 bases from V and 4 bases from J, with 23 bases between. This CDR3 has 18 residues. Germline CDR1 SEHNR, CDR2 FQNEAQ (reference sequence). The CDR3 nucleotides read TGTGCCAGCAGCTACCCGGCCGGGAGCCGCGAAGGTTACAATGAGCAGTTCTTC. It specifies CASSYPAGSREGYNEQFF.

The table lists this clonotype with many counts. The chain couples TRBV5-1 to TRBJ1-5; D gene unclear. CDR3 length equals 13 residues. The germline V gene has CDR1 SGHRS and CDR2 YFSETQ. Trimming left V 0 bases short and J 7 bases short, with 8 bases between. The DNA for the CDR3 is TGCGCCAGCAGCTTGGGGCTACGGCAGCCCCAGCATTTT. Protein product: CASSLGLRQPQHF.

This clonotype was recorded many times. The gene calls are TRBV13 and TRBJ2-7, with 10 bases matching TRBD1. Germline assignment: CDR1 PRHDT and CDR2 FYEKMQ (reference sequence). The junction had 9 bases not matched to a gene; V was cut back by 4 bases and J by 3 bases. The CDR3 has 16 residues. CDR3 amino acids: CASSSGGDRGNYEQYF. CDR3 nucleotide sequence: TGTGCCAGCAGCTCCGGGGGGGACAGGGGAAACTACGAGCAGTACTTC.

A few counts support this clonotype. The gene calls are TRBV28 and TRBJ2-2; weak D call: TRBD1 (5 bases). Trimming left V 10 bases short and J 6 bases short, with 21 bases between. The CDR3 loop spans 15 amino acids. The germline CDR1 and CDR2 sequences are MDHEN and SYDVKM. CDR3 protein: CATANSLAGPGELFF. The CDR3 DNA reads as TGTGCCACCGCTAACAGCTTAGCAGGGCCCGGGGAGCTGTTTTTT. Looking up the rest from reference TRBV28 and TRBJ2-2 gives the full variable domain: DVKVTQSSRYLVKRTGEKVFLECVQDMDHENMFWYRQDPGLGLRLIYFSYDVKMKEKGDIPEGYSVSREKKERFSLILESASTNQTSMYLCATANSLAGPGELFFGEGSRLTVL.

The table lists this clonotype with many counts. The chain has TRBV19 and TRBJ1-2, with D possibly being TRBD1 (5 bases). Germline CDR1 reads LNHDA; CDR2 reads SQIVND (reference sequence). The CDR3 has 14 residues. Trimming took off 5 bases at V and 8 bases at J, with 18 bases between the two ends. The DNA for the CDR3 is TGTGCCAGTAGTTCCGATTCTGGGGCAGACGGCTACACCTTC. It codes for CASSSDSGADGYTF.

The sample holds many counts of this clonotype. The V gene is TRBV5-1, the J gene TRBJ2-3, with 10 bases aligning to TRBD2. Trimming cost V 4 bases and J 3 bases; bases outside gene matches: 5. The CDR3 totals 15 residues. Germline values: CDR1 SGHRS, CDR2 YFSETQ. The CDR3 coding sequence is TGCGCCAGCAGCGACCTAGCGGGAGAGACAGATACGCAGTATTTT. Its protein is CASSDLAGETDTQYF.

Ten or more counts support this clonotype. The CDR3 region is CASSAGGANTGELFF. The DNA of the CDR3 is TGTGCCAGCAGTGCGGGGGGCGCGAACACCGGGGAGCTGTTTTTT. The V and J genes are TRBV6-2 or TRBV6-3 and TRBJ2-2; 8 bases fit TRBD2. Trimming cost V 5 bases and J 0 bases; bases outside gene matches: 2. This CDR3 has 15 residues. In germline, CDR1 is MNHEY, CDR2 SVGEGT.

This clonotype was counted many times. This chain uses TRBV14 with TRBJ2-3; D gene unclear. V gave up 2 bases and J gave up 0 bases, with 3 bases separating them. CDR1 SGHDN and CDR2 FVKESK come from the germline V gene. The CDR3 has 13 amino acids. CDR3 nucleotides: TGTGCCAGCAGCCAAAGAAGCACAGATACGCAGTATTTT. It specifies CASSQRSTDTQYF.

The table lists this clonotype with many counts. This chain joins TRBV4-3 and TRBJ2-2, with a possible D match to TRBD1 (6 bases). Deletions cut 4 bases from V and 0 bases from J, with 18 bases between. Germline assignment: CDR1 LGHNA and CDR2 YSLEER. The CDR3 totals 18 residues. The CDR3 sequence is CASSPDRQEVANTGELFF. Here the CDR3 DNA reads TGCGCCAGCAGCCCCGACCGACAGGAAGTCGCGAACACCGGGGAGCTGTTTTTT.

This clonotype was found many times. The J gene is TRBJ2-7, the V gene TRBV28; TRBD2 might be the D (5 bases). Germline V gives CDR1 MDHEN, CDR2 SYDVKM. The CDR3 length is 13 residues. The V end lost 3 bases, the J end lost 2 bases, and 8 bases lay between the germline ends. The CDR3 coding sequence is TGTGCCAGCAGTTTCTCCGGGGCCTACGAGCAGTACTTC. Protein product: CASSFSGAYEQYF.

This clonotype appeared many times. This rearrangement joins TRBV7-2 to TRBJ2-7; D remains unclear. Germline values: CDR1 SGHTA, CDR2 FQGNSA. V was shortened by 6 bases and J by 5 bases, with 11 bases between the two germline ends. CDR3 length: 12 residues. CDR3 DNA sequence: TGTGCCAGCAGTTCTACAGACGACGAGCAGTACTTC. Translation gives CASSSTDDEQYF.

About this clonotype itself: An end of the junction does not agree with germline; a read error may underlie this. J is TRBJ2-2 and V is TRBV12-3 or TRBV12-4, with TRBD2 matching over 10 bases. CDR3 length: 19 residues. CDR3 nucleotides: TGTACCAGCAGTTTAAGTCTGAGTCTAGCGGGAGAAATCACCGGGGAGCTGTTTTTT. Protein product: CTSSLSLSLAGEITGELFF.

This clonotype was observed many times. The rearrangement links TRBV15 to TRBJ2-3, with unresolved D. This CDR3 is 14 amino acids long. V lost 5 bases, J lost 5 bases, and 14 bases lay in between. Germline V gives CDR1 LNHNV, CDR2 YYDKDF (reference sequence). CDR3 nucleotide sequence: TGTGCCACCAGCGGATCTTCACTGAAAGATACGCAGTATTTT. The encoded protein is CATSGSSLKDTQYF. Full variable domain (remainder filled in from reference TRBV15 and TRBJ2-3): DAMVIQNPRYQVTQFGKPVTLSCSQTLNHNVMYWYQQKSSQAPKLLFHYYDKDFNNEADTPDNFQSRRPNTSFCFLDIRSPGLGDTAMYLCATSGSSLKDTQYFGPGTRLTVL.

This clonotype came up many times. This chain connects TRBV6-4 to TRBJ2-1; 8 bases line up with TRBD2. V lost 4 bases, J lost 4 bases, and 6 bases stayed unmatched. The germline gives CDR1 MRHNA, CDR2 SNTAGT. The CDR3 extends over 15 amino acids. The CDR3 nucleotides are TGTGCCAGCAGTGTATTAGCGGGACCGTACAATGAGCAGTTCTTC. Translating it yields CASSVLAGPYNEQFF.

This clonotype was seen many times. The chain joins TRBV6-2 or TRBV6-3 to TRBJ1-1; D gene uncertain. Trimming took 8 bases from V and 0 from J, leaving 16 bases between them. Germline-derived CDR1 and CDR2 are MNHEY and SVGEGT. This CDR3 spans 15 amino acids. CDR3 sequence reads: CASRGGVYMNTEAFF. The CDR3 DNA reads TGTGCCAGCCGAGGTGGGGTATACATGAACACTGAAGCTTTCTTT.

This clonotype was seen many times. The chain combines TRBV7-9 with TRBJ2-3; D gene ambiguous. Germline V CDR1 and CDR2: SEHNR, FQNEAQ (reference sequence). The CDR3 is made up of 12 amino acids. Trimming stripped 5 bases from V and 4 bases from J, with 7 bases between. The CDR3 reads CASSLRSDTQYF. Here the CDR3 DNA reads TGTGCCAGCAGCCTCCGGTCAGATACGCAGTATTTT.

This clonotype has ten or more counts. The gene calls are TRBV18 and TRBJ2-7, with 10 bases aligning to TRBD1. V trimming: 3 bases; J trimming: 1 base; junction bases outside the gene matches: 3. Germline V gives CDR1 KGHSH, CDR2 LQKENI. The CDR3 contains 15 residues. Here the CDR3 reads CASSPRDRGSYEQYF. CDR3 nucleotides: TGTGCCAGCTCACCCCGGGACAGGGGTTCCTACGAGCAGTACTTC. Together with reference TRBV18 and TRBJ2-7, the CDR3 gives the full variable domain: NAGVMQNPRHLVRRRGQEARLRCSPMKGHSHVYWYRQLPEEGLKFMVYLQKENIIDESGMPKERFSAEFPKEGPSILRIQQVVRGDSAAYFCASSPRDRGSYEQYFGPGTRLTVT.